This T cell receptor (beta chain) comes out of a study of long-term antiretroviral therapy in people with HIV. Study-wide points: HIV repertoires covered narrower CDR3 length ranges than controls did.

Version v3.0 of the immunoSEQ assay was performed at survey level. Clones were sequenced by immunoSEQ multiplex PCR, and TCRdb holds only the in-frame ones, with some missing. The sample contains about 29,000 clones, approximately 78% of which appear only once. As concerns this clone: Its antigen is still unknown.

V lost 4 bases to trimming and J lost 8 bases; unmatched junction nucleotides: 8. Germline V gene data show CDR1 as SEHNR and CDR2 as FQNEAQ (reference sequence). CDR3 length equals 14 residues. Inclusion required at least two post-ART and at least one pre-ART PBMC samples. The chain recombines TRBV7-9 with TRBJ2-1; 7 bases are shared with TRBD2. This clonotype originated in a man in his forties with HIV. This specimen consisted of unsorted PBMCs, obtained 3 years after starting antiretroviral therapy. CDR3 sequence (DNA): TGTGCCAGCAGCTCCGGACTAGTTCATGATGAGCAGTTCTTC. It translates to CASSSGLVHDEQFF. The whole variable domain, remainder taken from reference TRBV7-9 and TRBJ2-1, is DTGVSQNPRHKITKRGQNVTFRCDPISEHNRLYWYRQTLGQGPEFLTYFQNEAQLEKSRLLSDRFSAERPKGSFSTLEIQRTEQGDSAMYLCASSSGLVHDEQFFGPGTRLTVL.